One sample yielded the 17 T cell receptor beta chains listed below, sequenced in a study of cytomegalovirus exposure and HLA in healthy donors. Profiling relied on immunoSEQ multiplex PCR, and the TCRdb table lists in-frame clones only, not all of them. The sample carries around 160,000 clones, 84% recorded once. Sequencing was performed on PBMCs. All receptors come from a young man in good health and CMV-seropositive.

This clone was recorded only once. The rearrangement links TRBV4-1 to TRBJ2-3; TRBD2 agrees at 10 bases. The junction had 14 bases not matched to a gene; V was cut back by 5 bases and J by 0 bases. CDR1 and CDR2 from the germline V gene are MGHRA and YSYEKL. The CDR3 runs 19 residues. The CDR3 coding sequence is TGCGCCAGCAGCATGGGACTAGCGAGAGCCCATTCTAGCACAGATACGCAGTATTTT. Residues: CASSMGLARAHSSTDTQYF.

The genes are TRBV18 and TRBJ2-7, with TRBD1 matching over 10 bases. The CDR3 is made up of 14 amino acids. Germline V gene data show CDR1 as KGHSH and CDR2 as LQKENI. The ends lost 3 bases at V and 6 bases at J; junction bases unmatched: 5. The CDR3 reads CASSPGTGEAEQYF. The DNA for the CDR3 is TGTGCCAGCTCACCGGGGACAGGGGAGGCCGAGCAGTACTTC.

The chain links TRBV9 to TRBJ2-7; a possible D gene is TRBD2 (8 bases). The length of the CDR3 is 18 residues. V was cut by 0 bases and J by 0 bases, with 19 bases left in between. CDR1 is SGDLS and CDR2 is YYNGEE in the germline V gene. Here the CDR3 reads CASSVDGRGQRSSYEQYF. The CDR3 coding sequence is TGTGCCAGCAGCGTAGACGGGAGGGGACAGAGGAGCTCCTACGAGCAGTACTTC.

The chain joins TRBV18 to TRBJ2-7; 14 bases agree with TRBD2. V trimming: 1 base; J trimming: 5 bases; junction bases outside the gene matches: 1. The germline gives CDR1 KGHSH, CDR2 LQKENI. This CDR3 has 15 amino acids. The CDR3 reads CASSPLTSGGDEQYF. The CDR3 region has the DNA TGTGCCAGCTCACCACTGACTAGCGGGGGGGACGAGCAGTACTTC. The variable domain in full, with the rest retrieved from reference TRBV18 and TRBJ2-7, is NAGVMQNPRHLVRRRGQEARLRCSPMKGHSHVYWYRQLPEEGLKFMVYLQKENIIDESGMPKERFSAEFPKEGPSILRIQQVVRGDSAAYFCASSPLTSGGDEQYFGPGTRLTVT.

The chain joins TRBV7-9 to TRBJ2-7, with TRBD2 identical over 7 bases. Unmatched junction bases numbered 7, after V lost 5 bases and J lost 0 bases. The CDR3 is made up of 15 amino acids. CDR1 and CDR2 (germline): SEHNR, FQNEAQ (reference sequence). The CDR3 DNA follows: TGTGCCAGCAGCACCCTGCAGCGGGACTCCTACGAGCAGTACTTC. This codes for CASSTLQRDSYEQYF.

This clone is a singleton in its sample. The chain links TRBV11-1 to TRBJ2-4; D perhaps matches TRBD2 (6 bases). This CDR3 is built from 15 residues. V lost 5 bases and J 0 bases, leaving 11 bases between the germline ends. Germline V gene sequence: CDR1 SGHAT, CDR2 FQDESV (reference sequence). In DNA, the CDR3 is TGTGCCAGCAGCATACCGGGACTAGCCAAAAACATTCAGTACTTC. Translated, it gives CASSIPGLAKNIQYF.

The chain uses TRBV5-4 and TRBJ2-1; TRBD1 matches 7 bases. The germline V gene has CDR1 SGHNT and CDR2 YYREEE (reference sequence). The V gene end was trimmed by 4 bases and the J gene end by 0 bases; junction bases not matched to a gene: 4. The CDR3 has 15 residues. CDR3 amino acids: CASSLDRSSYNEQFF. The CDR3 bases are TGTGCCAGCAGCCTGGACAGGAGCTCCTACAATGAGCAGTTCTTC.

As to this clone: At one boundary the junction diverges from the germline segment, which might be a read error. This CDR3 is CASSLPRYRDREDYEQYF. The DNA of the CDR3 is TGTGCTAGCAGCTTACCCCGTTACCGGGACAGGGAAGACTACGAGCAGTACTTC. V usage is TRBV7-7 and J usage is TRBJ2-7; TRBD1 matches at 9 bases. The V gene's germline CDR1 is SSHAT and CDR2 FNYEAQ (reference sequence). The CDR3 loop spans 18 amino acids.

The gene calls are TRBV27 and TRBJ2-2, with D maybe TRBD2 (6 bases). The V end was cut by 2 bases, the J end by 2 bases, with 9 bases between. CDR1 is MNHEY and CDR2 is SMNVEV in the germline V gene (reference sequence). The CDR3 contains 15 residues. The chain's CDR3 is CASSLRGANTGELFF. In DNA, the CDR3 is TGTGCCAGCAGTTTACGCGGGGCCAACACCGGGGAGCTGTTTTTT.

This chain joins TRBV5-4 and TRBJ2-1; 8 nucleotides agree with TRBD2. Trimming cost V 5 bases and J 5 bases; bases outside gene matches: 6. The CDR3 loop spans 14 amino acids. Germline CDR1 and CDR2: SGHNT and YYREEE (reference sequence). The CDR3 DNA reads TGTGCCAGCAGGGCGGGGGGAAAGGACAATGAGCAGTTCTTC. This translates into CASRAGGKDNEQFF.

The sample holds a few counts of this clone. CDR3 protein: CASSLGVAGGYTDTQYF. For the CDR3, the DNA is TGCGCCAGCAGCTTGGGTGTCGCAGGGGGTTACACAGATACGCAGTATTTT. The rearrangement uses TRBV5-1 and TRBJ2-3; the match to TRBD1 covers 7 bases. The germline V gene has CDR1 SGHRS and CDR2 YFSETQ. Losses at the gene ends were 0 bases for V and 2 bases for J; bases not matched to a gene: 9. The CDR3 totals 17 residues.

The chain is built from TRBV9 and TRBJ2-7, with 11 bases that match TRBD1. Germline values: CDR1 SGDLS, CDR2 YYNGEE. Trimming cost V 4 bases and J 7 bases; bases outside gene matches: 7. The CDR3 runs 14 residues. CDR3 DNA sequence: TGTGCCAGCAGCCCCGGACAGGGGGCGCGGGAGCAGTACTTC. It encodes CASSPGQGAREQYF.

This clone was seen only once. V is TRBV28 and J is TRBJ1-6; 10 nucleotides line up with TRBD1. CDR1 is MDHEN, CDR2 SYDVKM, per germline. V was pared by 5 bases and J by 3 bases, with 13 bases of the junction left unmatched. CDR3 size: 19 residues. The CDR3 nucleotides are TGTGCCAGCAGTCCTCCGGGACAGGGGATCCCCTACTATAATTCACCCCTCCACTTT. This sequence encodes CASSPPGQGIPYYNSPLHF.

This sequence joins TRBV10-3 and TRBJ1-1; 8 bases are a match to TRBD1. Germline V gene sequence: CDR1 ENHRY, CDR2 SYGVKD. The CDR3 runs to 12 residues. J was trimmed by 1 base and V by 10 bases; bases with no gene match: 2. For the CDR3, the DNA is TGTGCCACCGGGACAGGGAACACTGAAGCTTTCTTT. Translating it yields CATGTGNTEAFF.

The J gene is TRBJ2-7, the V gene TRBV2, with TRBD1 matching over 10 bases. The CDR3 spans 13 residues. V shed 5 bases, J shed 7 bases, and the junction held 5 bases outside the gene matches. The germline gives CDR1 SNHLY, CDR2 FYNNEI. CDR3 region: CASSWTGGGEQYF. DNA for the CDR3: TGTGCCAGCAGTTGGACAGGGGGTGGGGAGCAGTACTTC. The full variable domain, with the rest looked up from reference TRBV2 and TRBJ2-7, is EPEVTQTPSHQVTQMGQEVILRCVPISNHLYFYWYRQILGQKVEFLVSFYNNEISEKSEIFDDQFSVERPDGSNFTLKIRSTKLEDSAMYFCASSWTGGGEQYFGPGTRLTVT.

This chain joins TRBV28 and TRBJ2-5; 8 positions match TRBD1. The CDR3 is 13 residues long. CDR1 is MDHEN, CDR2 SYDVKM, per germline. J was trimmed by 5 bases and V by 3 bases; bases with no gene match: 2. This CDR3 is CASSFRGRETQYF. The CDR3 bases are TGTGCCAGCAGTTTCAGGGGGCGCGAGACCCAGTACTTC.

This clone was counted once. This chain joins TRBV30 and TRBJ1-5; D ambiguous. V was trimmed by 1 base and J by 4 bases, leaving 8 bases between them. This CDR3 region has 13 residues. Germline V gene data show CDR1 as GTSNPN and CDR2 as SVGIG (reference sequence). DNA of the CDR3: TGTGCCTGGAGTGGCTCTAAGAATCAGCCCCAGCATTTT. Translation: CAWSGSKNQPQHF.